This is a list of T cell receptor beta chains from one sample in a study of T-cell reconstitution after alpha-beta-depleted transplantation in children. Using its own MiXCR run on the PCR reads, TCRdb lists one record per CDR3 protein. The sample has 540,000 or so distinct CDR3 sequences; more than 20% are singletons. Specimen: PBMCs, mostly from graft donor cells, collected 360 days after TCRalphabeta/CD19-depleted stem cell transplant. The receptors stem from a boy under three years old who had a stem cell transplant for acute myeloid leukemia, so the T cells may come from the graft donor. The CDR3 runs from the conserved cysteine through the conserved F or W. A D gene is named only where the DNA matches it firmly. Rows give clone size only sometimes, using once, few, many, or a class for an expanded clone.

cdr3_nt | cdr3_aa | v_call | clone_size | d_call | j_call
TGCGCCAGCAACTCCCTCCCCCTGGAGGAGACCCAGTACTTC | CASNSLPLEETQYF | TRBV5-1 | . | . | TRBJ2-5
TGTGCCAGCAGCTTAGGGAAGACAGCCGGGGACTATGGCTACACCTTC | CASSLGKTAGDYGYTF | TRBV7-8 | many | . | TRBJ1-2
TGTGCCAGCAGTTCGGCTACAGGGGGCACTGAAGCTTTCTTT | CASSSATGGTEAFF | TRBV6-5 | . | TRBD1 | TRBJ1-1
TGTGCCAGCAGTTCCTATCCAGGGGAGCTGTTTTTT | CASSSYPGELFF | TRBV12-3/TRBV12-4 | many | . | TRBJ2-2
TGCGCCAGCAGCTTGGGCTGGACAGAGGACAATGAGCAGTTCTTC | CASSLGWTEDNEQFF | TRBV5-1 | . | . | TRBJ2-1
TGCGCCAGCAGCTGGGGGACAGGGGGGCCCTACGAGCAGTACTTC | CASSWGTGGPYEQYF | TRBV5-1 | . | TRBD1 | TRBJ2-7
TGTGCCAGCAGTTTTCTAGCGGGGCTCACAGATACGCAGTATTTT | CASSFLAGLTDTQYF | TRBV27 | many | TRBD2 | TRBJ2-3
TGCAGTGCTGAGGTAAACTTGGAAGATACGCAGTATTTT | CSAEVNLEDTQYF | TRBV20-1 | . | . | TRBJ2-3
TGCGCCAGCAGCCAACGGACTAGCGGTCGGAATGAGCAGTTCTTC | CASSQRTSGRNEQFF | TRBV4-3 | many | TRBD2 | TRBJ2-1
TGTGCCAGCAGCCAAGACTCCTACGCGGGACAGGTAAACAATGAGCAGTTCTTC | CASSQDSYAGQVNNEQFF | TRBV3-1 | few | TRBD1 | TRBJ2-1
TGTGCCAGCAGCTTAGCGTCCGGGTACGATGAGCAGTTCTTC | CASSLASGYDEQFF | TRBV11-3 | many | . | TRBJ2-1
TGTGCCAGCAGTTTTACATACGGGGACAGTAGGCAGTTCTTC | CASSFTYGDSRQFF | TRBV27 | . | TRBD1 | TRBJ2-1
TGTGCCAGCAATCAAGCAGGGTTGAATCAGCCCCAGCATTTT | CASNQAGLNQPQHF | TRBV6-1 | few | . | TRBJ1-5
TGTGCCAGCAGTTACGGGACCCCCGCCAACGTCCTGACTTTC | CASSYGTPANVLTF | TRBV6-5 | . | . | TRBJ2-6
TGTGCCAGCAGTTACGGGCAGGTTTCCTACAATGAGCAGTTCTTC | CASSYGQVSYNEQFF | TRBV6-5 | . | . | TRBJ2-1
TGTGCCAGCAGTACCAGGACAGAATACGTGGAAAAACTGTTTTTT | CASSTRTEYVEKLFF | TRBV27 | . | . | TRBJ1-4
TGTGCCAGCAGTGCCGGACTAGCTGGAGAGACCCAGTACTTC | CASSAGLAGETQYF | TRBV27 | few | TRBD2 | TRBJ2-5
TGCAGCGTTGAAGATCCGTGGCTGTACAATGAGCAGTTCTTC | CSVEDPWLYNEQFF | TRBV29-1 | many | . | TRBJ2-1
TGCAGTGCTAGTCCCGGGAACACTGAAGCTTTCTTT | CSASPGNTEAFF | TRBV20-1 | few | . | TRBJ1-1
TGTGCCAGCAGCCCGATCCTAGCGGAGCAGTACTTC | CASSPILAEQYF | TRBV6-6 | . | . | TRBJ2-7
TGCGCCAGCAGGCCAGGGGCCGCGGGCAACTATGGCTACACCTTC | CASRPGAAGNYGYTF | TRBV5-1 | many | . | TRBJ1-2